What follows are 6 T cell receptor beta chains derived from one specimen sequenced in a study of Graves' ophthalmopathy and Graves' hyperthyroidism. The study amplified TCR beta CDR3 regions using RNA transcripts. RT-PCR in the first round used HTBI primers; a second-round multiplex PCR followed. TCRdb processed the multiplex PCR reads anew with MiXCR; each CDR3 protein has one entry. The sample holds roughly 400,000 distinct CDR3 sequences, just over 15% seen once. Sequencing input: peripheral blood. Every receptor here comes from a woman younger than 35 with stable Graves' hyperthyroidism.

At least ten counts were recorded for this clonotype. In DNA, the CDR3 is TGTGCCAGCAGCCCTCCGGGGGGGACAGGGGGGTTATCTTTCTTT. It codes for CASSPPGGTGGLSFF. V gene TRBV9 combines with J gene TRBJ1-1; TRBD1 matches at 11 bases. Germline V gene sequence: CDR1 SGDLS, CDR2 YYNGEE. The V and J ends lost 4 bases and 12 bases, in that order; junction bases with no gene match: 14. The CDR3 length is 15 residues.

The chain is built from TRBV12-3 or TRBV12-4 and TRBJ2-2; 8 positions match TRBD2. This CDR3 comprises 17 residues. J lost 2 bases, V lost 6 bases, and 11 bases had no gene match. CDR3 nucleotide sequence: TGTGCCAGCAGCCCGGGACGGGGGGGATTAAACACCGGGGAGCTGTTTTTT. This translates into CASSPGRGGLNTGELFF.

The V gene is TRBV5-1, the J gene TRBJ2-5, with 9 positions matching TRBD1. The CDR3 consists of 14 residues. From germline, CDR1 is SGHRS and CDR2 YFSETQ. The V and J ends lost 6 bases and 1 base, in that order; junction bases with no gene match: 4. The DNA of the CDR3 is TGCGCCAGCACGGACAGGGGAGGCCAAGAGACCCAGTACTTC. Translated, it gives CASTDRGGQETQYF. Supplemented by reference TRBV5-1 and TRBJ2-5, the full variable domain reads KAGVTQTPRYLIKTRGQQVTLSCSPISGHRSVSWYQQTPGQGLQFLFEYFSETQRNKGNFPGRFSGRQFSNSRSEMNVSTLELGDSALYLCASTDRGGQETQYFGPGTRLLVL.

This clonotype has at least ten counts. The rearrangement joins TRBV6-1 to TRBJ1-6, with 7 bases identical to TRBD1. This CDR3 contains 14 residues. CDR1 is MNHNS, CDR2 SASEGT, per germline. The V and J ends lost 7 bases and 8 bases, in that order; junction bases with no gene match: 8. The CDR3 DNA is TGTGCCAGCACCCCAGGGGGTTTGGATTCACCCCTCCACTTT. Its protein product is CASTPGGLDSPLHF.

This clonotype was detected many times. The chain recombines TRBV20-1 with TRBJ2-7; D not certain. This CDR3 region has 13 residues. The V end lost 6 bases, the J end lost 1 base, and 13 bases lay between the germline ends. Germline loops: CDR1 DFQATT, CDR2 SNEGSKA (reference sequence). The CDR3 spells CSATPSVSYEQYF. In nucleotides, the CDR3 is TGCAGTGCGACGCCCAGTGTATCCTACGAGCAGTACTTC.

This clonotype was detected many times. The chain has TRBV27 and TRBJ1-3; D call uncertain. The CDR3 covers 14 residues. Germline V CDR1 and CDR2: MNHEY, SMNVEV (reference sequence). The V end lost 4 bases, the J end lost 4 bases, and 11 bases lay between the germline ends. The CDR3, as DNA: TGTGCCAGCAGTTCATTAGGGCGCGGAAACACCATATATTTT. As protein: CASSSLGRGNTIYF.